This T cell receptor (beta chain) was identified during a study of T cell responses to AZD1222 COVID-19 vaccine. Study overall: Both about-4-week and about-12-week second-dose recipients were combined.

Study results and limitations: Possibly, clonal diversity was underestimated; donors were largely white British and included more females. A reported finding is that nearly half of spike-specific TCRs target unmutated variant regions. Recipients of two AZD1222 doses showed rising Spike-specific TCR breadth and depth.

V lost 10 bases to trimming and J lost 3 bases; unmatched junction nucleotides: 3. CDR1 is ENHRY and CDR2 is SYGVKD in the germline V gene. The CDR3 is 12 residues long. Only in-frame clones appear in the TCRdb table, and some are missing; sequencing was by immunoSEQ multiplex PCR. The sample carries 75,000 to 90,000 clones, more than 75% recorded once. In the case of this clone: Its target is unknown.

Sample: peripheral blood, taken on day 0 of AZD1222 vaccination. This clonotype was sampled from an adult in good health. V is TRBV10-3 and J is TRBJ2-3; 8 bases match TRBD2. The CDR3 is CATQRETDTQYF. The CDR3 nucleotides read TGTGCCACCCAGCGGGAGACAGATACGCAGTATTTT.